The next 15 T cell receptor beta chains were all read from a single sample in a study of vaccination and CD4 T cells after COVID-19. Treatment described: roughly 10-day PBMC culture with coronavirus spike peptide pools or control peptides (ViraFEST assay). Their antigens are not known. Sequencing of cultured CD4+ T cell DNA used the Oncomine TCR Beta short-read assay. TCRdb recomputed calls from the PCR reads with MiXCR, one row per CDR3 protein. Of fewer than 20,000 distinct CDR3 sequences listed, about two fifths were seen once; the top ten hold roughly 7%. The starting material was CD4+ T cells from blood, cultured in vitro, obtained after SARS-CoV-2 vaccination. These receptors all come from a human donor who had recovered from COVID-19.

The chain links TRBV19 to TRBJ1-2; 10 bases line up with TRBD1. The V gene end was trimmed by 6 bases and the J gene end by 3 bases; junction bases not matched to a gene: 4. The CDR3 spans 14 residues. CDR1 LNHDA and CDR2 SQIVND come from the germline V gene (reference sequence). In nucleotides, the CDR3 is TGTGCCAGTAGGGGGACAGGGGAAGACTATGGCTACACCTTC. It specifies CASRGTGEDYGYTF.

The rearrangement links TRBV5-6 to TRBJ2-5; no clear D. Germline V gene sequence: CDR1 SGHDT, CDR2 YYEEEE. The CDR3 has 15 amino acids. Trimming shortened V by 4 bases and J by 5 bases, and 18 bases separated the two germline ends. The CDR3 nucleotides are TGTGCCAGCAGCCCCTCCTGGCCCCGGGCGGAGACCCAGTACTTC. This encodes CASSPSWPRAETQYF.

The rearrangement uses TRBV7-2 and TRBJ1-1; no definite D call. Germline V gene data show CDR1 as SGHTA and CDR2 as FQGNSA. V shed 2 bases and J shed 0 bases, with 10 bases lying between them. CDR3 size: 15 residues. CDR3 in DNA: TGTGCCAGCAGCTTATTGGGCGGTTTGAACACTGAAGCTTTCTTT. Translating it yields CASSLLGGLNTEAFF.

The chain couples TRBV5-4 to TRBJ1-1; possibly TRBD1 for D (6 bases). Trimming stripped 4 bases from V and 0 bases from J, with 13 bases between. The CDR3 length is 15 residues. The germline gives CDR1 SGHNT, CDR2 YYREEE (reference sequence). CDR3 sequence reads: CASSKQGQMNTEAFF. In nucleotides, the CDR3 is TGTGCCAGCAGCAAACAGGGACAAATGAACACTGAAGCTTTCTTT.

The chain is built from TRBV6-1 and TRBJ1-1; D ambiguous. The V gene's germline CDR1 is MNHNS and CDR2 SASEGT. The ends were cut back, 8 bases at V and 2 bases at J, with 12 bases in the middle. The CDR3 consists of 13 residues. CDR3 loop: CASGYRVNTEAFF. Here the CDR3 DNA reads TGTGCCAGCGGGTACAGAGTTAACACTGAAGCTTTCTTT.

This chain uses TRBV7-9 with TRBJ2-6, with D possibly matching TRBD1 (6 bases). This CDR3 contains 18 residues. Trimming removed 0 bases from V and 0 bases from J, with 12 bases in between. In germline, CDR1 is SEHNR, CDR2 FQNEAQ (reference sequence). The chain's CDR3 is CASSLAFRGSSGANVLTF. The CDR3 DNA follows: TGTGCCAGCAGCTTAGCTTTCAGGGGCAGCTCTGGGGCCAACGTCCTGACTTTC.

The CDR3 nucleotides read TGTGCCAGCAGCCTACGGACAGAAATACAGACCCAGTACTTC. The encoded protein is CASSLRTEIQTQYF. This chain links TRBV11-3 with TRBJ2-5; D perhaps matches TRBD1 (6 bases). The CDR3 runs to 14 residues. The germline gives CDR1 SGHNT, CDR2 YENEEA. With 5 bases removed from V and 6 bases from J, the gap between germline ends came to 16 bases.

This chain connects TRBV19 to TRBJ2-1; 8 nucleotides match TRBD2. Germline loops: CDR1 LNHDA, CDR2 SQIVND (reference sequence). Trimming took 0 bases from V and 8 from J; bases not matched to a gene: 6. CDR3 length equals 15 residues. CDR3 nucleotide sequence: TGTGCCAGTAGTATAGAACCGGGGGGGATCTATGAGCAGTTCTTC. Translation gives CASSIEPGGIYEQFF. Variable domain in full (rest from reference TRBV19 and TRBJ2-1): DGGITQSPKYLFRKEGQNVTLSCEQNLNHDAMYWYRQDPGQGLRLIYYSQIVNDFQKGDIAEGYSVSREKKESFPLTVTSAQKNPTAFYLCASSIEPGGIYEQFFGPGTRLTVL.

The chain links TRBV20-1 to TRBJ1-1, with a possible D match to TRBD1 (5 bases). Germline CDR1 and CDR2: DFQATT and SNEGSKA (reference sequence). V lost 3 bases and J 10 bases, leaving 12 bases between the germline ends. CDR3 length: 11 residues. DNA of the CDR3: TGCAGTGCTAGCCGGACCGGGGCAGCTTTCTTT. Translated: CSASRTGAAFF.

V usage is TRBV15 and J usage is TRBJ2-7; D possibly corresponds to TRBD2 (6 bases). Germline V gene data show CDR1 as LNHNV and CDR2 as YYDKDF (reference sequence). Trimming removed 1 base from V and 6 bases from J, with 22 bases in between. CDR3 length: 17 amino acids. The CDR3 nucleotides are TGTGCCACCAGCAGAGCTTCGGGACTCTTTTTGGGTGGCGAGCAGTACTTC. This translates into CATSRASGLFLGGEQYF.

This clonotype has only a few counts. This chain connects TRBV19 to TRBJ1-3; the D gene is possibly TRBD1 (5 bases). Germline CDR1 LNHDA, CDR2 SQIVND (reference sequence). Trimming removed 6 bases at V and 2 bases at J, with 11 bases between. CDR3 length: 14 residues. CDR3 loop: CASRPGRTGNTIYF. Here the CDR3 DNA reads TGTGCCAGTAGACCGGGACGTACTGGAAACACCATATATTTT.

The chain links TRBV4-1 to TRBJ2-7; TRBD2 might be the D (6 bases). Trimming took 0 bases from V and 0 from J, leaving 9 bases between them. This CDR3 contains 15 residues. Germline CDR1 is MGHRA and CDR2 is YSYEKL. The CDR3 DNA is TGCGCCAGCAGCCAAGATCGCGGGGTCTCCTACGAGCAGTACTTC. This encodes CASSQDRGVSYEQYF.

V is TRBV20-1 and J is TRBJ2-6; D gene uncertain. The germline gives CDR1 DFQATT, CDR2 SNEGSKA (reference sequence). This CDR3 comprises 15 residues. V lost 6 bases and J lost 0, with 12 bases in between. The CDR3 nucleotides are TGCAGTGCCACCAAGCGAGTCTCTGGGGCCAACGTCCTGACTTTC. Its protein product is CSATKRVSGANVLTF.

The CDR3 bases are TGTGCCACCAGAGGTCCGGGCAACACCGGGGAGCTGTTTTTT. Translating it yields CATRGPGNTGELFF. J is TRBJ2-2 and V is TRBV24-1; D is uncertain. CDR1 KGHDR and CDR2 SFDVKD come from the germline V gene. V was cut by 7 bases and J by 2 bases, with 10 bases left in between. This CDR3 contains 14 residues.

This chain uses TRBV4-3 with TRBJ1-2, with 8 nucleotides matching TRBD1. The CDR3 runs to 15 residues. In germline, CDR1 is LGHNA, CDR2 YSLEER. Trimming at V came to 3 bases and at J to 5 bases, leaving 8 bases not matched to a gene. CDR3 sequence (DNA): TGCGCCAGCAGCCAGAGGGCGACAGGGGAATATGGCTACACCTTC. This gives the protein CASSQRATGEYGYTF.